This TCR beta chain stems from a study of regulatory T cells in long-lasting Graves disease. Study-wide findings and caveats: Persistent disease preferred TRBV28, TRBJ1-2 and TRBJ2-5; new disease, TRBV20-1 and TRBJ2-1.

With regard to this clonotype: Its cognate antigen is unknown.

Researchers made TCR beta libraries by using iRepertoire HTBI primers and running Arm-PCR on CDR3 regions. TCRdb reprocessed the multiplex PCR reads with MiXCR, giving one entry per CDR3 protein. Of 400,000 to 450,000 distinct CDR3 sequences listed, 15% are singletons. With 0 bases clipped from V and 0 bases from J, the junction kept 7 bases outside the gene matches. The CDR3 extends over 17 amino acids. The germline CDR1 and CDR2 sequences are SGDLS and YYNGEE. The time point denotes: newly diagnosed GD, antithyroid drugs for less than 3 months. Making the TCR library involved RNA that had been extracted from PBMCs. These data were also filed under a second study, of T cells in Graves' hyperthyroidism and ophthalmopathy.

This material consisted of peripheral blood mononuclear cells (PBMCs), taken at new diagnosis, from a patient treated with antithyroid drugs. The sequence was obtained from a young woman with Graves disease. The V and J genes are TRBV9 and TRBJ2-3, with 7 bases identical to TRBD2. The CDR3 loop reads CASSVAGGSASTDTQYF. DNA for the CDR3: TGTGCCAGCAGCGTAGCGGGAGGTTCAGCTAGCACAGATACGCAGTATTTT.